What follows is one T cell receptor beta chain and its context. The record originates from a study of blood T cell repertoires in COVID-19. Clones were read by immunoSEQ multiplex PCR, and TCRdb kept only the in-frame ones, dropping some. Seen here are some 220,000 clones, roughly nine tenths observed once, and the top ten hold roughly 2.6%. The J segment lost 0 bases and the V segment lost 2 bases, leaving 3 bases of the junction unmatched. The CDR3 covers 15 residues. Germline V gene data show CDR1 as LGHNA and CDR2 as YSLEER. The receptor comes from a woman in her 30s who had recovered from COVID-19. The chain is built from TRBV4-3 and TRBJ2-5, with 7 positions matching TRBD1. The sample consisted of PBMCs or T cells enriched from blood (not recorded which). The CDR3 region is CASSQTTGHQETQYF. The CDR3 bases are TGCGCCAGCAGCCAAACGACAGGGCACCAAGAGACCCAGTACTTC.